Detailed here is one TCR beta chain. Per the original data handling: By means of reference gene primer amplification, nucleated cell counts were estimated. The protocol was immunoSEQ multiplex PCR, while the TCRdb copy is restricted to in-frame clones and leaves out a portion. Clone size and the V and J calls come from that table; the DNA yielded D and trimming. The table includes hundreds of thousands of clones, roughly nine tenths detected once. The CDR3 totals 13 residues. V lost 4 bases, J lost 10 bases, and 13 bases lay in between. Germline loops: CDR1 KGHDR, CDR2 SFDVKD. This specimen belongs to a study of blood T cell repertoires in COVID-19. Overall study: Samples of COVID-19 (acute and convalescent) were obtained from the United States, Italy and Spain. PBMCs, B-cell-depleted T cells, or T cells provided the cDNA or gDNA that made up the material.

The V and J genes are TRBV24-1 and TRBJ2-1; perhaps TRBD2 as D (6 bases). The receptor comes from a man aged 55-75 years who had recovered from COVID-19. The specimen was peripheral blood. The DNA of the CDR3 is TGTGCCACCAGTGAAAGCCCGGGACTGGAGCAGTTCTTC. Its protein product is CATSESPGLEQFF.